This T cell receptor (beta chain) was retrieved from a study of T cells in Graves' hyperthyroidism and ophthalmopathy. This clonotype was detected only a few times. The TCR beta CDR3 regions underwent amplification using RNA transcripts as the source. A first-round RT-PCR of the TCR CDR3 used the HTBI primer set. MiXCR was run by TCRdb on the multiplex PCR reads, yielding one entry per CDR3 protein. The sample contains under 650,000 distinct CDR3 sequences, 16% of which appear only once. Trimming pared 3 bases from V and 8 bases from J, leaving 12 bases between. Germline CDR1 reads SGHTS; CDR2 reads YDEGEE. The CDR3 is made up of 12 amino acids.

The rearrangement links TRBV5-8 to TRBJ2-7, with no clear D. This receptor was taken from a woman aged 30 to 39 with Graves' hyperthyroidism. The sequencing input was blood. The DNA for the CDR3 is TGTGCCAGCAGCTCGGAGAACGTCCAGCAGTACTTC. This translates into CASSSENVQQYF. The whole variable domain, remainder taken from reference TRBV5-8 and TRBJ2-7, is EAGVTQSPTHLIKTRGQQATLRCSPISGHTSVYWYQQALGLGLQFLLWYDEGEERNRGNFPPRFSGRQFPNYSSELNVNALELEDSALYLCASSSENVQQYFGPGTRLTVT.